This is a list of T cell receptor beta chains from one sample in a study of blood T cell repertoires in COVID-19. Sequenced by immunoSEQ multiplex PCR; TCRdb stores in-frame clones only, minus some. The repertoire holds more than 200,000 clones, about 90% seen once, with around 1.4% in the top ten. Sequencing used peripheral blood. The receptors shown here come from a man aged 80 or over with acute or convalescent COVID-19. CDR3s include the opening cysteine and the closing phenylalanine or tryptophan. Fields, in order: V gene, J gene, CDR3 protein.

V: TRBV3-1/TRBV3-2
J: TRBJ2-7
CDR3: CASSLALAGGNYEQYF

V: TRBV5-4
J: TRBJ1-4
CDR3: CASSQGTGEWEKLFF

V: TRBV4-1
J: TRBJ1-1
CDR3: CASSQDLGNTEAFF

V: TRBV6-6
J: TRBJ1-1
CDR3: CASSYTALMNTEAFF

V: TRBV25-1
J: TRBJ2-1
CDR3: CASSELSSGRADDNEQFF

V: TRBV11-2
J: TRBJ2-7
CDR3: CASSLVGVGLYF

V: TRBV5-6
J: TRBJ2-4
CDR3: CASSPSPGVKNIQYF

V: TRBV7-3
J: TRBJ1-1
CDR3: CASSWGTGKAFF

V: TRBV7-3
J: TRBJ2-5
CDR3: CASSPGTRGETQYF

V: TRBV19
J: TRBJ2-1
CDR3: CASSPRLAGALNEQFF

V: TRBV4-2
J: TRBJ2-7
CDR3: CASSLRLAGGLLEQYF

V: TRBV5-5
J: TRBJ1-6
CDR3: CASSPGTGTNYNSPLHF

V: TRBV11-3
J: TRBJ2-3
CDR3: CASSFSGRSDTQYF

V: TRBV19
J: TRBJ1-2
CDR3: CASSQLRPTSGYTF

V: TRBV7-2
J: TRBJ1-2
CDR3: CATKLDRANYGYTF

V: TRBV18
J: TRBJ2-5
CDR3: CASSRAGNQETQYF

V: TRBV6-1
J: TRBJ2-2
CDR3: CASSENLRNTGELFF

V: TRBV5-1
J: TRBJ2-1
CDR3: CASSLEAGSNEQFF

V: TRBV10-3
J: TRBJ1-2
CDR3: CAISGGDNYGYTF

V: TRBV18
J: TRBJ2-1
CDR3: CASSPQGSEQFF

V: TRBV4-3
J: TRBJ1-2
CDR3: CASSLRTGGTGYTF

V: TRBV9
J: TRBJ2-1
CDR3: CASSFTGSYNEQFF

V: TRBV18
J: TRBJ1-1
CDR3: CASSQSAGMGTEAFF

V: TRBV5-1
J: TRBJ1-4
CDR3: CASSPGVSEKLFF

V: TRBV7-9
J: TRBJ2-1
CDR3: CASSASGQGYANEQFF

V: TRBV25-1
J: TRBJ1-2
CDR3: CASSGLTGGGVGYTF

V: TRBV7-2
J: TRBJ1-6
CDR3: CASSSSGTGEPNSPLHF

V: TRBV28
J: TRBJ2-7
CDR3: CASSQRYEQYF

V: TRBV7-2
J: TRBJ1-2
CDR3: CASSSDSYYGYTF

V: TRBV3-1/TRBV3-2
J: TRBJ1-1
CDR3: CASSQFSRENTEAFF

V: TRBV18
J: TRBJ2-7
CDR3: CASSRQGYGYEQYF

V: TRBV20-1
J: TRBJ2-7
CDR3: CSASTAGGYEQYF

V: TRBV28
J: TRBJ2-5
CDR3: CASSLGGSETQYF

V: TRBV18
J: TRBJ2-3
CDR3: CASSPRPGDTDTQYF

V: TRBV3-1/TRBV3-2
J: TRBJ2-1
CDR3: CASSQGLASYNEQFF

V: TRBV2
J: TRBJ2-7
CDR3: CASSEDSSYEQYF

V: TRBV7-9
J: TRBJ2-1
CDR3: CASGPGAGAYNEQFF

V: TRBV28
J: TRBJ2-4
CDR3: CASSLAGGPTSKNIQYF

V: TRBV6-2/TRBV6-3
J: TRBJ2-2
CDR3: CASSYGTGRTGELFF

V: TRBV2
J: TRBJ2-2
CDR3: CASSARTSGGELFF

V: TRBV5-1
J: TRBJ2-2
CDR3: CASSLVGQGPGELFF

V: TRBV30
J: TRBJ1-1
CDR3: CAWRDRDLNTEAFF

V: TRBV19
J: TRBJ2-7
CDR3: CASSSQGAREQYF

V: TRBV5-1
J: TRBJ2-7
CDR3: CASSLDVRNEQYF

V: TRBV11-3
J: TRBJ2-2
CDR3: CASSMNSVPTGELFF

V: TRBV28
J: TRBJ1-3
CDR3: CASSSPLSGSGNTIYF

V: TRBV5-1
J: TRBJ2-7
CDR3: CASSNRDSLSYEQYF

V: TRBV5-1
J: TRBJ2-1
CDR3: CASSSDTINEQFF

V: TRBV27
J: TRBJ1-1
CDR3: CASSYQGRGNTEAFF

V: TRBV7-6
J: TRBJ1-5
CDR3: CASSPGQGAVQPQHF

V: TRBV7-2
J: TRBJ1-1
CDR3: CASSPTPGLPNTEAFF